This T cell receptor beta chain was identified in a study of T cell repertoires in cytomegalovirus infection (dated by TCRdb to about 2019). With regard to the full study: The HLA type of each donor mattered for the analysis, because public TCR beta signatures pointed to carriage of CMV infection along with the matching HLA type.

General study outcomes and caveats: The ex vivo response was dominated by HLA-C-restricted CMV-specific TCR beta clonotypes, which also provided the single most frequent clonotype in two of eight donors. Carriers of CMV infection plus the relevant HLA type were discriminated by the cumulative frequency of public TCR beta family members in the study cohort and in an independent 352-donor cohort.

From the germline V gene, CDR1 is SQVTM and CDR2 is ANQGSEA. Taken from cysteine to phenylalanine, the CDR3 has 17 residues. Solely the CDR3 DNA is kept, with 51 bases framed from the first base. V is clipped by 6 bases and J by 0 bases, and the sequence between their germline boundaries is 18 bases long. Sequenced using an Illumina HiSeq 1500. Clones were called with MiXCR by TCRdb after fastp trimmed the public reads at Q25, and only in-frame beta chains were retained. Identical CDR3 protein sequences are pooled into one entry, listed with their most common genes and DNA. Across this sample there are 300,000 to 400,000 distinct CDR3 sequences, with roughly 20% seen only once. The leading ten clones occupy roughly 8.7% of the sample. Of note for this clonotype: The antigen this receptor binds is unknown. The input lacks base qualities; no much larger clone sits a single base away.

This sequence was found in a human donor in good health (CMV status not recorded). Some clones in this sample may be carry-over from other donors' samples. The specimen was PBMCs. The chain joins TRBV29-1 to TRBJ2-6, with a tentative D gene TRBD2 over 6 matching bases. The DNA sequence is given as TGCAGCGTCGAACGACGGGAGATAAACTCTGGGGCCAACGTCCTGACTTTC. Its product reads: CSVERREINSGANVLTF.